A single sample gave rise to the 3 T cell receptor beta chains below, sequenced in a study of esophageal squamous cell carcinoma under preoperative chemotherapy. Each CDR3 protein gets one entry after TCRdb re-called the PCR reads with MiXCR. The sample lists about 16,000 distinct CDR3 sequences, roughly half occurring once. The time point is: before preoperative PTX-NDP chemotherapy. Sampling was carried out from a patient given preoperative chemotherapy. These TCRs come from a human donor with esophageal squamous cell carcinoma. The donor label of this sample is uncertain.

This clonotype was counted ten times or more. The V gene is TRBV24-1, the J gene TRBJ2-7; 7 positions match TRBD2. Germline V lookup: CDR1 KGHDR, CDR2 SFDVKD. The CDR3 has 15 residues. V gave up 3 bases and J gave up 2 bases; unmatched junction bases: 6. CDR3: CATSDGGLRPYEQYF. The CDR3, as DNA: TGTGCCACCAGTGATGGGGGACTAAGACCCTACGAGCAGTACTTC.

There are many counts of this clonotype. The chain is built from TRBV7-2 and TRBJ2-5; a possible D gene is TRBD2 (6 bases). The CDR3 consists of 13 residues. The V gene lost 8 bases and the J gene lost 0 bases, with 10 bases spanning the gap. Germline V gives CDR1 SGHTA, CDR2 FQGNSA. The CDR3 here is CASERGYQETQYF. Written as DNA, the CDR3 is TGTGCCAGCGAACGGGGGTACCAAGAGACCCAGTACTTC. The full variable domain, rest sourced from reference TRBV7-2 and TRBJ2-5, is GAGVSQSPSNKVTEKGKDVELRCDPISGHTALYWYRQSLGQGLEFLIYFQGNSAPDKSGLPSDRFSAERTGGSVSTLTIQRTQQEDSAVYLCASERGYQETQYFGPGTRLLVL.

This clonotype is categorized as medium-sized. The gene calls are TRBV7-2 and TRBJ2-3; D gene uncertain. The CDR3 consists of 12 residues. Trimming took 7 bases from V and 6 from J, leaving 11 bases between them. Germline CDR1 and CDR2: SGHTA and FQGNSA. Written as DNA, the CDR3 is TGTGCCAGCAATAATCCTTTGGATACGCAGTATTTT. Its protein is CASNNPLDTQYF.